This T cell receptor (beta chain) was found in a study of synovial regulatory T cells in juvenile arthritis. General study results and limits: iaTreg cells shared more CDR3 sequences with synovial Tregs than other blood Tregs did.

Sequenced by immunoSEQ multiplex PCR; TCRdb stores in-frame clones only, minus some. The sample data list about 10,000 clones. Germline V lookup: CDR1 MGHRA, CDR2 YSYEKL. The CDR3 covers 19 residues. The record lacks a DNA sequence. Concerning this clone itself: Its target is unknown.

Patients had median age roughly 12 years, range about 2.4-25. This TCR was sampled from a donor younger than 30 with juvenile idiopathic arthritis. The specimen was Treg cells from blood. The subset here: remaining (HLA-DR-negative) circulating blood Treg cells. The chain joins TRBV4-1 to TRBJ1-1. The CDR3 loop reads CASSQDSGRARIMNTEAFF.